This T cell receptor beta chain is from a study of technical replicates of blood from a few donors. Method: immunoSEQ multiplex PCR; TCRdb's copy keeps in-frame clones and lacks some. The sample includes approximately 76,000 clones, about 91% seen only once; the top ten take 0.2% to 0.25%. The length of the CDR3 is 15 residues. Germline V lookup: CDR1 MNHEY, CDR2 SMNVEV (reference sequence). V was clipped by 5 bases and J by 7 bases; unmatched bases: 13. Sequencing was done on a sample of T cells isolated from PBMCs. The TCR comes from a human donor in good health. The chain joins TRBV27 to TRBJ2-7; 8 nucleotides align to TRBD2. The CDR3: CASSASARGGREQYF. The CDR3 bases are TGTGCCAGCAGTGCCTCCGCCCGGGGGGGGAGGGAGCAGTACTTC.